The 10 T cell receptor beta chains below come from one sample, sequenced in a study of T cells in Graves' hyperthyroidism and ophthalmopathy. The TCR beta CDR3 regions underwent amplification using RNA transcripts as the source. First-round RT-PCR of the TCR CDR3 relied on the HTBI primer set. Each CDR3 protein gets one entry after TCRdb re-called the multiplex PCR reads with MiXCR. The repertoire holds a few hundred thousand distinct CDR3 sequences, approximately 44% seen once, with about 7.8% in the top ten. The sequencing sample was made of peripheral blood or thyroid tissue (not recorded which). The receptors derive from a woman aged 18-29 years with Graves' hyperthyroidism.

The table lists this clonotype with a few counts. The rearrangement links TRBV3-1 to TRBJ1-1, with D perhaps TRBD1 (5 bases). Germline CDR1 and CDR2: LGHDT and YNNKEL (reference sequence). This CDR3 region has 19 residues. The V gene lost 1 base and the J gene lost 1 base, with 22 bases spanning the gap. CDR3 in DNA: TGTGCCAGCAGCCAAGCCCGAGACTTGCCAGGCCAGGGGAACACTGAAGCTTTCTTT. It translates to CASSQARDLPGQGNTEAFF. Drawing the rest from reference TRBV3-1 and TRBJ1-1, the complete variable domain is DTAVSQTPKYLVTQMGNDKSIKCEQNLGHDTMYWYKQDSKKFLKIMFSYNNKELIINETVPNRFSPKSPDKAHLNLHINSLELGDSAVYFCASSQARDLPGQGNTEAFFGQGTRLTVV.

The chain is built from TRBV2 and TRBJ1-4, with D perhaps matching TRBD1 (6 bases). The germline CDR1 and CDR2 sequences are SNHLY and FYNNEI. With 10 bases removed from V and 5 bases from J, the gap between germline ends came to 20 bases. CDR3 size: 15 residues. This chain's CDR3 is CATTLGQRKNEKLFF. CDR3 DNA: TGTGCCACCACGTTGGGACAAAGGAAAAATGAAAAACTGTTTTTT.

This clonotype was observed many times. The chain links TRBV7-8 to TRBJ1-5; the D gene is possibly TRBD1 (5 bases). Germline CDR1 reads SGHVS; CDR2 reads FQNEAQ. The CDR3 sequence is 19 residues long. Trimming removed 1 base at V and 0 bases at J, with 19 bases between. The CDR3 is CASSLGGWDHSYSNQPQHF. In DNA form, the CDR3 reads TGTGCCAGCAGCTTAGGGGGGTGGGATCACTCATATAGCAATCAGCCCCAGCATTTT.

This clonotype was seen ten or more times. This chain uses TRBV11-2 with TRBJ2-7; TRBD1 aligns across 8 bases. The CDR3 totals 17 residues. In germline, CDR1 is SGHAT, CDR2 FQNNGV. The ends lost 5 bases at V and 0 bases at J; junction bases unmatched: 12. The CDR3 sequence is CASSPGGTGGSSYEQYF. The DNA of the CDR3 is TGTGCCAGCAGCCCAGGGGGGACAGGTGGGAGCTCCTACGAGCAGTACTTC.

The chain uses TRBV3-1 and TRBJ1-6; no firm D call. Between the trimmed V and J ends, which lost 5 bases and 9 bases, there was a span of 14 bases. The CDR3 has 14 residues. Looked up from germline, CDR1 is LGHDT and CDR2 is YNNKEL (reference sequence). The CDR3 here is CASSLLREFSPLHF. CDR3 DNA sequence: TGTGCCAGCAGCTTGCTGAGGGAATTTTCACCCCTCCACTTT.

This clonotype came up a few times. This chain uses TRBV30 with TRBJ2-7; 9 bases map to TRBD1. This CDR3 is built from 12 residues. Germline values: CDR1 GTSNPN, CDR2 SVGIG (reference sequence). Trimming removed 4 bases from V and 6 bases from J; junction bases left unmatched: 4. Here the CDR3 reads CAWNLDRGEQYF. The CDR3 nucleotides are TGTGCCTGGAATTTGGACAGGGGCGAGCAGTACTTC.

This clonotype came up many times. The gene calls are TRBV2 and TRBJ2-2, with D perhaps TRBD1 or TRBD2 (5 bases each). Germline assignment: CDR1 SNHLY and CDR2 FYNNEI. V dropped 6 bases and J dropped 2 bases, with 10 bases sitting between them. The CDR3 has 14 amino acids. CDR3 nucleotides: TGTGCCAGCAGCCAGGGACCAAACACCGGGGAGCTGTTTTTT. Translating gives CASSQGPNTGELFF.

The chain uses TRBV12-3 or TRBV12-4 and TRBJ1-5; a weak D match, TRBD1 (5 bases). The V end lost 4 bases, the J end lost 3 bases, and 13 bases lay between the germline ends. This CDR3 has 15 amino acids. Here the CDR3 reads CASSSGAGFNQPQHF. The CDR3 DNA sequence: TGTGCCAGCAGTTCCGGGGCAGGGTTCAATCAGCCCCAGCATTTT.

The chain has TRBV20-1 and TRBJ2-3; 8 bases match TRBD2. Germline loops: CDR1 DFQATT, CDR2 SNEGSKA (reference sequence). CDR3 size: 17 residues. With 2 bases clipped from V and 0 bases from J, the junction kept 10 bases outside the gene matches. The CDR3: CSARSSGRAPSTDTQYF. CDR3 nucleotides: TGCAGTGCTAGATCCAGCGGGAGAGCCCCTAGCACAGATACGCAGTATTTT.

This clonotype was seen a few times. This chain uses TRBV30 with TRBJ2-2; 8 bases are a match to TRBD2. Germline CDR1 reads GTSNPN; CDR2 reads SVGIG (reference sequence). The V segment lost 5 bases and the J segment 1 base; nucleotides outside the gene matches: 3. CDR3 size: 14 residues. The CDR3 loop reads CAWLAGWNTGELFF. The CDR3 DNA reads TGTGCCTGGCTAGCGGGTTGGAACACCGGGGAGCTGTTTTTT.